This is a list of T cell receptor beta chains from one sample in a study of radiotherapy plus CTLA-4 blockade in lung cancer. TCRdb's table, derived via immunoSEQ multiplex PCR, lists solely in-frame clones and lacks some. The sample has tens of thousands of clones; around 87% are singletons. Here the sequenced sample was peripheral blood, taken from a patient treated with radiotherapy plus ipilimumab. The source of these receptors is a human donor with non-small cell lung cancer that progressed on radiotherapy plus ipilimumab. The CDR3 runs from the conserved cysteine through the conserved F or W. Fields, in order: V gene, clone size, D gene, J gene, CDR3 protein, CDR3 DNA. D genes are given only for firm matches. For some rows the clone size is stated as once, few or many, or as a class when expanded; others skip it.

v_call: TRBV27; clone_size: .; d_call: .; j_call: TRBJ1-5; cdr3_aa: CASSSRDLPHQPQHF; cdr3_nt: TGTGCCAGCAGTTCCCGGGACCTACCCCATCAGCCCCAGCATTTT
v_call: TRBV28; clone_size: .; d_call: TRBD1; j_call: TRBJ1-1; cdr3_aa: CASSLPGQGAHTEAFF; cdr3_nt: TGTGCCAGCAGCCTGCCGGGACAGGGGGCTCACACTGAAGCTTTCTTT
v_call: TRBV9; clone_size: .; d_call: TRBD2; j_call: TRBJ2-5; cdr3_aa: CASSPRTSGGEGTQYF; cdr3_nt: TGTGCCAGCAGCCCCCGGACTAGCGGGGGCGAGGGGACCCAGTACTTC
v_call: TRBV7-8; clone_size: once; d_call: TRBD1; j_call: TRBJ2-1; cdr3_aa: CASSLDTDRGNEQFF; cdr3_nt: TGTGCCAGCAGCTTAGATACGGACAGGGGGAATGAGCAGTTCTTC
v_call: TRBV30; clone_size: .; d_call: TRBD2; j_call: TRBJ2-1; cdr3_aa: CAWKTSVTSYNEQFF; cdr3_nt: TGTGCCTGGAAAACTAGCGTTACATCCTACAATGAGCAGTTCTTC
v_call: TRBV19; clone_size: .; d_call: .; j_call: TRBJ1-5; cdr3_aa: CASSRLGNGQPQHF; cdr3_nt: TGTGCCAGTAGTAGACTAGGGAACGGTCAGCCCCAGCATTTT
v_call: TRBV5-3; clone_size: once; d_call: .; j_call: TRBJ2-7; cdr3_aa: CARSLRADETYEQYF; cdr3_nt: TGTGCCAGAAGCTTGAGGGCCGACGAAACCTACGAGCAGTACTTC
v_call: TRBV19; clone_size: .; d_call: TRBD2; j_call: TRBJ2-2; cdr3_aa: CASSGTSGSTGELFF; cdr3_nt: TGTGCCAGTAGTGGGACTAGCGGGAGCACCGGGGAGCTGTTTTTT
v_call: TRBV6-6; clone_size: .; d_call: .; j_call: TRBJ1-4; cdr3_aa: CASRTWGNEKLFF; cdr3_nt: TGTGCCAGCAGGACATGGGGTAATGAAAAACTGTTTTTT
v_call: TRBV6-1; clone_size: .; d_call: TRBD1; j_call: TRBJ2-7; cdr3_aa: CASRKGQGTYEQYF; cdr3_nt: TGTGCCAGCAGGAAGGGACAGGGCACCTACGAGCAGTACTTC
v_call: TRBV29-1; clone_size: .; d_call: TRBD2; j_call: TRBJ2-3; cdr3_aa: CSFGLGADTQYF; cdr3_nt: TGCAGCTTTGGACTAGGAGCAGATACGCAGTATTTT
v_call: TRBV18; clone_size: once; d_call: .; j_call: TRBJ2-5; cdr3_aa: CASSPPNQETQYF; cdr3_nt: TGTGCCAGCTCACCACCCAACCAAGAGACCCAGTACTTC
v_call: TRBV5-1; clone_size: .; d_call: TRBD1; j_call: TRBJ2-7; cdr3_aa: CASSGGQGMSYEQYF; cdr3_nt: TGCGCCAGCAGCGGGGGACAGGGGATGTCCTACGAGCAGTACTTC
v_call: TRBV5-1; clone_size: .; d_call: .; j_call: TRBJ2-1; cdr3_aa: CASSPLYNEQFF; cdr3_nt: TGCGCCAGCAGCCCCCTATACAATGAGCAGTTCTTC